In this sample, the clone carrying this TCR beta chain turned up many times. Its antigen is as yet unknown. Ophthalmopathy patients all had a Clinical Activity Score of at least 3, a NOSPECS grade of at least 4 and disease under 3 months old. These data are taken from a study of T cells in Graves' hyperthyroidism and ophthalmopathy. General study findings and limits: Most thyroid clonotypes with frequency above 0.001 were detected in blood.

Using RNA transcripts as the source, TCR beta CDR3 regions were amplified. Researchers ran a first-round RT-PCR on the TCR CDR3 using the HTBI primer set. TCRdb re-called the multiplex PCR reads with MiXCR, one entry per CDR3 protein. The top ten clones hold around a sixth of a sample with 300,000 to 350,000 distinct CDR3 sequences, roughly 20% of them seen once. Germline-derived CDR1 and CDR2 are SNHLY and FYNNEI. The CDR3 loop spans 13 amino acids. The V and J ends lost 6 bases and 4 bases respectively, with 13 bases between them. The rearrangement joins TRBV2 to TRBJ2-7; D remains ambiguous. This receptor was obtained from a woman aged 40-49 years with Graves' ophthalmopathy. Sequencing was done on a sample of blood. The CDR3 here is CASSGSEIYEQYF. CDR3 DNA: TGTGCCAGCAGCGGGTCAGAGATTTACGAGCAGTACTTC.